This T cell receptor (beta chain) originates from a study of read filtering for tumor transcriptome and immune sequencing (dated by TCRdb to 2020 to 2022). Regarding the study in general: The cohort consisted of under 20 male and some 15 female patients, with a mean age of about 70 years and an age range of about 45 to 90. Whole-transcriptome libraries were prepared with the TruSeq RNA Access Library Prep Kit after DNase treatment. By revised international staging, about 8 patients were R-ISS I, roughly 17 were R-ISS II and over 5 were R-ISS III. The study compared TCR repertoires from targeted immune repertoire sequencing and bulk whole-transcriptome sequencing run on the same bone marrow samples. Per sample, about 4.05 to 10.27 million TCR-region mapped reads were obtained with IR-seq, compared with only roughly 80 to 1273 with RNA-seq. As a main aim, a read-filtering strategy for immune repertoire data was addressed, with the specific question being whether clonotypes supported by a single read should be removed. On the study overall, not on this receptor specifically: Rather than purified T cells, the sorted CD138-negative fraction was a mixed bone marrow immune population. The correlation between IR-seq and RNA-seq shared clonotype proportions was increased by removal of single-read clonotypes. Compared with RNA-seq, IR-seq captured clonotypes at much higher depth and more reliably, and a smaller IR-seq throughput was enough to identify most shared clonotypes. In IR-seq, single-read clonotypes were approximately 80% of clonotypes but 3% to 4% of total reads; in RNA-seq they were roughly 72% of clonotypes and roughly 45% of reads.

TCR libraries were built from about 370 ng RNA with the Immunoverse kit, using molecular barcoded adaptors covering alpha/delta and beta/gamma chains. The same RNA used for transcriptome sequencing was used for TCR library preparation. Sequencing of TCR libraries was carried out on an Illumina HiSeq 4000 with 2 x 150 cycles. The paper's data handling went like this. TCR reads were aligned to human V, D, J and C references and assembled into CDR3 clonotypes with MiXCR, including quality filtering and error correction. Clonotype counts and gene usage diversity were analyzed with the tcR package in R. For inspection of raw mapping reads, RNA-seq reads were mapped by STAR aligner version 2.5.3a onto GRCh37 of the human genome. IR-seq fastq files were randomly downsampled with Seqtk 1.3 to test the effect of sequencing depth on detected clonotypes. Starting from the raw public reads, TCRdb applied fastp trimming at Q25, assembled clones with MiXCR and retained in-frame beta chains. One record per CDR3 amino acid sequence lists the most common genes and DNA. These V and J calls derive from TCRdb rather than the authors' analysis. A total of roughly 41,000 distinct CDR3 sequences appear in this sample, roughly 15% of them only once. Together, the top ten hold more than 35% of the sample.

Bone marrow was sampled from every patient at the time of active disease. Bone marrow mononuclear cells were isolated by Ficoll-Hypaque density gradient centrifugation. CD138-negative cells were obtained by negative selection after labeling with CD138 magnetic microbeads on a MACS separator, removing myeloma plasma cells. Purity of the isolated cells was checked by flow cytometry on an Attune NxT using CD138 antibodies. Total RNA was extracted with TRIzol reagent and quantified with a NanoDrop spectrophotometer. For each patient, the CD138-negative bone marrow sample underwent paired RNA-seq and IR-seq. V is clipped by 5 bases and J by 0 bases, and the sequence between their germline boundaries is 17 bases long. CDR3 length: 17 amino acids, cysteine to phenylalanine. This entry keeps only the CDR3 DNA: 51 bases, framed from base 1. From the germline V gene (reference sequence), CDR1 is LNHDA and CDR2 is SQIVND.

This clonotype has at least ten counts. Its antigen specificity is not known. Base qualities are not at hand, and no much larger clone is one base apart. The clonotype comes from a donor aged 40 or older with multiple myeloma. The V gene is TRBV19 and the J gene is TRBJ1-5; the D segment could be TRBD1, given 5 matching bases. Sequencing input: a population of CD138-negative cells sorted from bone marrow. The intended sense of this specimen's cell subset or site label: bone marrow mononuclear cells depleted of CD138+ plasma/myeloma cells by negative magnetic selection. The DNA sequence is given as TGTGCCAGTAGTCTCCGAGGGGACTCCTATAGCAATCAGCCCCAGCATTTT. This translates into CASSLRGDSYSNQPQHF.